The 21 T cell receptor beta chains reported below all come from one sample, sequenced in a study of cytomegalovirus exposure and HLA in healthy donors. The primer mix had 60 Vbeta and 13 Jbeta primers. TCRdb's copy holds only in-frame clones and misses some; the assay was immunoSEQ multiplex PCR. Of about 140,000 clones listed, roughly 75% were seen once; the top ten hold approximately 2%. The sequencing sample was made of PBMCs. The receptors originated from a man aged 25 to 40 in good health and CMV-seronegative.

V usage is TRBV7-2 and J usage is TRBJ2-5; D is undetermined. V lost 4 bases and J 7 bases, leaving 10 bases between the germline ends. In germline, CDR1 is SGHTA, CDR2 FQGNSA. The CDR3 length is 12 residues. The DNA of the CDR3 is TGTGCCAGCAGCTCCTACTCGGGGACCCAGTACTTC. It encodes CASSSYSGTQYF.

As for this clone: Germline is not matched at one junction end, which may reflect a read error. The chain combines TRBV7-7 with TRBJ2-7; TRBD1 aligns across 9 bases. Germline lookup yields CDR1 SSHAT and CDR2 FNYEAQ (reference sequence). The CDR3 is 13 amino acids. CDR3 protein: CASSPGQGGEQYF. In nucleotides, the CDR3 is TGTGCTAGCAGCCCGGGACAGGGAGGCGAGCAGTACTTC.

This clone was detected once. This chain uses TRBV5-4 with TRBJ2-7; D remains ambiguous. This CDR3 region has 16 residues. V was shortened by 0 bases and J by 2 bases, with 15 bases between the two germline ends. CDR1 is SGHNT and CDR2 is YYREEE in the germline V gene (reference sequence). The CDR3 loop reads CASSLAGYNRAYEQYF. As DNA, the CDR3 is TGTGCCAGCAGCTTGGCGGGTTACAACCGAGCCTACGAGCAGTACTTC.

The chain has TRBV6-5 and TRBJ1-2, with TRBD1 matching 8 bases. Germline-derived CDR1 and CDR2 are MNHEY and SVGAGI. V dropped 3 bases and J dropped 4; count of bases not matched to a gene: 7. The CDR3 extends over 15 amino acids. The CDR3 region has the DNA TGTGCCAGCAGTTATCGTCGACAGGGGATCTATGGCTACACCTTC. Its translation: CASSYRRQGIYGYTF.

This rearrangement joins TRBV28 to TRBJ2-5, with D maybe TRBD2 (6 bases). The CDR3 runs 14 residues. V lost 5 bases and J 8 bases, leaving 18 bases between the germline ends. Germline loops: CDR1 MDHEN, CDR2 SYDVKM. CDR3 sequence reads: CASSPPGVVKTQYF. The CDR3 bases are TGTGCCAGCAGTCCCCCGGGGGTAGTCAAAACCCAGTACTTC.

V and J are TRBV6-6 and TRBJ2-7; 10 bases are shared with TRBD2. The CDR3 length is 16 residues. Germline CDR1 reads MNHNY; CDR2 reads SVGAGI (reference sequence). Trimming cost V 1 base and J 0 bases; bases outside gene matches: 3. The chain's CDR3 is CASSYFSGRVSYEQYF. CDR3 sequence (DNA): TGTGCCAGCAGTTACTTCAGCGGGAGGGTCTCCTACGAGCAGTACTTC.

V gene TRBV5-1 combines with J gene TRBJ2-1, with 12 bases matching TRBD2. The germline V gene encodes CDR1 SGHRS and CDR2 YFSETQ. The ends lost 4 bases at V and 1 base at J; junction bases unmatched: 3. CDR3 length equals 16 residues. The chain's CDR3 is CASSTLAGGSYNEQFF. The CDR3 DNA sequence: TGCGCCAGCAGCACACTAGCGGGGGGTTCCTACAATGAGCAGTTCTTC.

This clone was seen more than once but under ten times. This chain connects TRBV6-5 to TRBJ1-3; D unclear. Trimming stripped 6 bases from V and 0 bases from J, with 6 bases between. The CDR3 runs 13 residues. Germline V gives CDR1 MNHEY, CDR2 SVGAGI. The CDR3 reads CASSRNSGNTIYF. In nucleotides, the CDR3 is TGTGCCAGCAGCAGGAACTCTGGAAACACCATATATTTT.

This clone occurred once. DNA for the CDR3: TGTGCCAGCAGTTTTACGGCGGGATCTGACAATGAGCAGTTCTTC. Its protein is CASSFTAGSDNEQFF. The rearrangement uses TRBV27 and TRBJ2-1; a possible D gene is TRBD2 (6 bases). This CDR3 contains 15 residues. The ends were cut back, 3 bases at V and 5 bases at J, with 14 bases in the middle. Germline-derived CDR1 and CDR2 are MNHEY and SMNVEV (reference sequence).

The chain carries TRBV7-9 and TRBJ2-7; D perhaps matches TRBD2 (6 bases). With 1 base removed from V and 7 bases from J, the gap between germline ends came to 11 bases. Germline V gene data show CDR1 as SEHNR and CDR2 as FQNEAQ (reference sequence). The length of the CDR3 is 13 residues. The CDR3 region is CASSLGASGEQYF. CDR3 DNA sequence: TGTGCCAGCAGCTTAGGCGCCAGCGGGGAGCAGTACTTC. Together with reference TRBV7-9 and TRBJ2-7, the CDR3 gives the full variable domain: DTGVSQNPRHKITKRGQNVTFRCDPISEHNRLYWYRQTLGQGPEFLTYFQNEAQLEKSRLLSDRFSAERPKGSFSTLEIQRTEQGDSAMYLCASSLGASGEQYFGPGTRLTVT.

A few counts support this clone. The rearrangement uses TRBV28 and TRBJ1-1, with TRBD1 matching over 7 bases. With 10 bases clipped from V and 0 bases from J, the junction kept 8 bases outside the gene matches. Germline loops: CDR1 MDHEN, CDR2 SYDVKM. The CDR3 is 14 residues long. Written as DNA, the CDR3 is TGTGCCACCTTTCCAGGGGGAATGAACACTGAAGCTTTCTTT. Translated, it gives CATFPGGMNTEAFF. Drawing the rest from reference TRBV28 and TRBJ1-1, the complete variable domain is DVKVTQSSRYLVKRTGEKVFLECVQDMDHENMFWYRQDPGLGLRLIYFSYDVKMKEKGDIPEGYSVSREKKERFSLILESASTNQTSMYLCATFPGGMNTEAFFGQGTRLTVV.

The chain is built from TRBV5-1 and TRBJ1-2; no reliable D call. Trimming cost V 5 bases and J 7 bases, with 15 bases left between them. There are 13 residues in the CDR3. Germline V lookup: CDR1 SGHRS, CDR2 YFSETQ. The CDR3, as DNA: TGCGCCAGCAGACCGGAAGCTCGGGGTGGCTACACCTTC. It codes for CASRPEARGGYTF.

At least ten counts were recorded for this clone. The rearrangement joins TRBV28 to TRBJ2-6; D is unclear. The V gene's germline CDR1 is MDHEN and CDR2 SYDVKM. Trimming stripped 3 bases from V and 4 bases from J, with 10 bases between. CDR3 length: 15 amino acids. The CDR3 nucleotides read TGTGCCAGCAGTTTTCGAGAAGCCGGGGCCAACGTCCTGACTTTC. It translates to CASSFREAGANVLTF.

The CDR3 sequence is CASSTRQDGISGNTIYF. CDR3 bases: TGCGCCAGCAGCACCCGACAGGACGGGATCTCTGGAAACACCATATATTTT. The chain links TRBV5-1 to TRBJ1-3; TRBD1 might be the D (6 bases). V was cut by 4 bases and J by 0 bases, with 17 bases left in between. From germline, CDR1 is SGHRS and CDR2 YFSETQ. The CDR3 length is 17 residues.

The chain carries TRBV6-5 and TRBJ2-7; 10 bases align to TRBD1. From germline, CDR1 is MNHEY and CDR2 SVGAGI. V dropped 6 bases and J dropped 7; count of bases not matched to a gene: 12. The CDR3 runs to 15 residues. The CDR3 DNA is TGTGCCAGCAGAACCCCGCGACAGGGGGCTGGTGAGCAGTACTTC. Its protein product is CASRTPRQGAGEQYF.

CDR3 nucleotide sequence: TGTGCCAGCAGCGCCCCGACAGGTCCGGGCACTGAAGCTTTCTTT. Protein: CASSAPTGPGTEAFF. V is TRBV7-2 and J is TRBJ1-1; TRBD1 is a possible D gene (6 bases). V gave up 5 bases and J gave up 4 bases, with 17 bases separating them. CDR1 and CDR2 (germline): SGHTA, FQGNSA. The CDR3 length is 15 residues.

The V call is TRBV6-4, the J call TRBJ2-2, with 9 bases aligning to TRBD1. This CDR3 is built from 15 residues. Germline V gene sequence: CDR1 MRHNA, CDR2 SNTAGT. Losses at the gene ends were 7 bases for V and 5 bases for J; bases not matched to a gene: 8. CDR3 sequence reads: CASNPGQGDTGELFF. CDR3 nucleotides: TGTGCCAGCAATCCGGGACAGGGAGATACCGGGGAGCTGTTTTTT.

The chain combines TRBV7-9 with TRBJ2-3, with TRBD1 identical over 9 bases. The CDR3 extends over 16 amino acids. CDR1 is SEHNR, CDR2 FQNEAQ, per germline (reference sequence). The V gene end was trimmed by 4 bases and the J gene end by 4 bases; junction bases not matched to a gene: 9. The CDR3 coding sequence is TGTGCCAGCAGCTCCATGAGGGACAGGGCCTCAGATACGCAGTATTTT. This encodes CASSSMRDRASDTQYF. Supplemented by reference TRBV7-9 and TRBJ2-3, the full variable domain reads DTGVSQNPRHKITKRGQNVTFRCDPISEHNRLYWYRQTLGQGPEFLTYFQNEAQLEKSRLLSDRFSAERPKGSFSTLEIQRTEQGDSAMYLCASSSMRDRASDTQYFGPGTRLTVL.

V is TRBV2 and J is TRBJ2-2, with 7 bases matching TRBD1. The length of the CDR3 is 14 residues. Germline lookup yields CDR1 SNHLY and CDR2 FYNNEI. After removal of 4 bases from V and 8 bases from J, the junction contained 7 bases not matched to a gene. CDR3 DNA: TGTGCCAGCAGTGGAGACAGGGCAAGGGGGGAGCTGTTTTTT. Amino acid sequence: CASSGDRARGELFF.

V gene TRBV19 combines with J gene TRBJ2-7; 7 bases match TRBD1. J gave up 5 bases and V 3 bases, and 4 bases lay outside the gene matches. Per germline, CDR1 LNHDA and CDR2 SQIVND (reference sequence). This CDR3 is 13 amino acids long. CDR3 nucleotides: TGTGCCAGTAGTATGTGGGACAGTCACGAGCAGTACTTC. Protein product: CASSMWDSHEQYF.

This clone has just one count. The V gene is TRBV10-3, the J gene TRBJ1-1; D is unresolved. With 2 bases removed from V and 0 bases from J, the gap between germline ends came to 13 bases. In germline, CDR1 is ENHRY, CDR2 SYGVKD. The CDR3 runs to 16 residues. Here the CDR3 DNA reads TGTGCCATCAGTGAGAGATCAAGAACAATGAACACTGAAGCTTTCTTT. As protein: CAISERSRTMNTEAFF.